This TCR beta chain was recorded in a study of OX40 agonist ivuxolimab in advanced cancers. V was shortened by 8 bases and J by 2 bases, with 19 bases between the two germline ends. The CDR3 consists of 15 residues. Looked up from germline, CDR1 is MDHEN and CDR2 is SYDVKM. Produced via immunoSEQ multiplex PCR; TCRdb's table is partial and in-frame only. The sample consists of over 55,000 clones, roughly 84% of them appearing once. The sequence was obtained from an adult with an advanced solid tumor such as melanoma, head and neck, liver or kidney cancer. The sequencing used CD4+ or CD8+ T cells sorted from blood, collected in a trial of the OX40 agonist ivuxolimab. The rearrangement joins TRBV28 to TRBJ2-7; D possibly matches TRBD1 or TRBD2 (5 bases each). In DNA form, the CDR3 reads TGTGCCAGCCACCTCTCTCGGGACGGCACCTACGAGCAGTACTTC. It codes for CASHLSRDGTYEQYF.